These 30 T cell receptor beta chains originate from one sample sequenced in a study of T cells after yellow fever vaccination. MiXCR was run by TCRdb on the 5' RACE reads, yielding one entry per CDR3 protein. This table has a few hundred thousand distinct CDR3 sequences, 6% to 8% appearing once. This material consisted of CD4+ T cells sorted from PBMCs, taken on the day of the yellow fever booster vaccination. These TCRs come from a young man who received the YFV17D yellow fever vaccine.

CDR3: CASSHVQGVTEAFF. DNA for the CDR3: TGTGCCAGCAGCCACGTCCAGGGGGTCACTGAAGCTTTCTTT. The chain is built from TRBV3-1 and TRBJ1-1; 7 bases are a match to TRBD1. Germline loops: CDR1 LGHDT, CDR2 YNNKEL (reference sequence). J was trimmed by 4 bases and V by 3 bases; bases with no gene match: 5. The CDR3 spans 14 residues.

This clonotype was detected many times. The rearrangement joins TRBV10-3 to TRBJ2-6; D gene unclear. From germline, CDR1 is ENHRY and CDR2 SYGVKD. This CDR3 spans 11 amino acids. Trimming stripped 6 bases from V and 6 bases from J, with 3 bases between. CDR3 coding DNA: TGTGCCATCAGCATGGCCAACGTCCTGACTTTC. This encodes CAISMANVLTF.

The rearrangement uses TRBV5-1 and TRBJ2-7; a possible D gene is TRBD1 (6 bases). The CDR3 has 15 amino acids. Trimming removed 2 bases from V and 0 bases from J, with 12 bases in between. In germline, CDR1 is SGHRS, CDR2 YFSETQ. The CDR3 is CASSLEGVASYEQYF. The CDR3 DNA sequence: TGCGCCAGCAGCTTAGAGGGGGTCGCCTCCTACGAGCAGTACTTC.

Ten or more counts support this clonotype. V and J are TRBV20-1 and TRBJ2-2, with D uncertain. The CDR3 extends over 15 amino acids. V was clipped by 4 bases and J by 1 base, with 13 bases between them. The germline V gene has CDR1 DFQATT and CDR2 SNEGSKA (reference sequence). CDR3 bases: TGCAGTGCTACCCCCCTAACTTGGAACACCGGGGAGCTGTTTTTT. This sequence encodes CSATPLTWNTGELFF.

The chain recombines TRBV7-9 with TRBJ2-7; D is undetermined. The last part of the DNA fits TRBJ2-1 better; the J call may be wrong. Germline CDR1 and CDR2: SEHNR and FQNEAQ (reference sequence). The CDR3 is 12 residues long. DNA of the CDR3: TGTGCCAGCAGCTTATCGAGGCGCGAGCAGTTCTTC. Encoded protein: CASSLSRREQFF.

The chain is built from TRBV7-8 and TRBJ1-3, with a tentative D call TRBD1 (5 bases). Germline lookup yields CDR1 SGHVS and CDR2 FQNEAQ. CDR3 size: 15 residues. Trimming took off 1 base at V and 4 bases at J, with 11 bases between the two ends. CDR3 coding DNA: TGTGCCAGCAGCTTAGTTGGGGGGGTCGGAAACACCATATATTTT. Translating gives CASSLVGGVGNTIYF.

The gene calls are TRBV29-1 and TRBJ1-2; D is undetermined. The V gene lost 6 bases and the J gene lost 1 base, with 9 bases spanning the gap. CDR3 size: 12 residues. The germline V gene encodes CDR1 SQVTM and CDR2 ANQGSEA. The CDR3 spells CSVVTDNYGYTF. In DNA form, the CDR3 reads TGCAGCGTGGTGACGGATAACTATGGCTACACCTTC.

This clonotype was picked up a small number of times. This chain joins TRBV7-2 and TRBJ2-5; possible D gene TRBD2, 6 bases. This CDR3 has 11 residues. Per germline, CDR1 SGHTA and CDR2 FQGNSA. The V and J ends lost 6 bases and 5 bases respectively, with 7 bases between them. The CDR3 loop is CASRDYETQYF. For the CDR3, the DNA is TGTGCCAGCAGGGACTACGAGACCCAGTACTTC.

This clonotype was detected only a few times. CDR3 in DNA: TGTGCCTGGAGAAGACCGGGAGGCGGCCATGAGCAGTTCTTC. Protein: CAWRRPGGGHEQFF. The J gene is TRBJ2-1, the V gene TRBV30; 7 bases are a match to TRBD2. V lost 3 bases, J lost 8 bases, and 10 bases stayed unmatched. This CDR3 is 14 amino acids long. Germline assignment: CDR1 GTSNPN and CDR2 SVGIG (reference sequence).

This clonotype was counted at least ten times. The V and J genes are TRBV27 and TRBJ1-2, with a tentative D call TRBD1 (6 bases). The CDR3 consists of 13 residues. Germline CDR1 and CDR2: MNHEY and SMNVEV (reference sequence). V shed 7 bases and J shed 8 bases, with 17 bases lying between them. CDR3 in DNA: TGTGCCAGCACAGGGGCAGGGGCCCTCGGCTACACCTTC. Residues: CASTGAGALGYTF.

The sample holds a few counts of this clonotype. The chain links TRBV19 to TRBJ2-1; D possibly corresponds to TRBD2 (7 bases). Per germline, CDR1 LNHDA and CDR2 SQIVND (reference sequence). Between the trimmed V and J ends, which lost 6 bases and 8 bases, there was a span of 17 bases. CDR3 length: 14 amino acids. The chain's CDR3 is CASSDAGAVYEQFF. CDR3 DNA sequence: TGTGCCAGTAGCGATGCGGGGGCGGTCTATGAGCAGTTCTTC.

This chain links TRBV20-1 with TRBJ2-1; TRBD2 matches at 10 bases. V lost 3 bases, J lost 5 bases, and 7 bases stayed unmatched. The length of the CDR3 is 15 residues. CDR1 and CDR2 from the germline V gene are DFQATT and SNEGSKA (reference sequence). The chain's CDR3 is CSASTLAGDDNEQFF. The DNA of the CDR3 is TGCAGTGCTAGCACCCTAGCGGGGGATGACAATGAGCAGTTCTTC.

V is TRBV5-6 and J is TRBJ2-7; TRBD2 aligns across 9 bases. The CDR3 sequence is 16 residues long. V lost 4 bases and J lost 3; bases outside the gene matches: 11. The germline V gene encodes CDR1 SGHDT and CDR2 YYEEEE. The CDR3 here is CASSPPGASGVYEQYF. The CDR3 DNA follows: TGTGCCAGCAGCCCCCCCGGTGCTAGCGGGGTCTACGAGCAGTACTTC.

This clonotype was observed a few times. The chain combines TRBV5-1 with TRBJ1-1; D is unclear. Deletions cut 2 bases from V and 4 bases from J, with 9 bases between. This CDR3 comprises 13 residues. Germline CDR1 is SGHRS and CDR2 is YFSETQ. As DNA, the CDR3 is TGCGCCAGCAGCTTTGAGGGCGGCACTGAAGCTTTCTTT. Translating gives CASSFEGGTEAFF.

This clonotype appeared a few times. The chain links TRBV28 to TRBJ2-7; no clear D gene. The CDR3 is made up of 14 amino acids. The V end lost 3 bases, the J end lost 7 bases, and 16 bases lay between the germline ends. CDR1 MDHEN and CDR2 SYDVKM come from the germline V gene. The chain's CDR3 is CASSLSMPSREQYF. The CDR3 DNA reads as TGTGCCAGCAGTTTGTCAATGCCCTCGCGAGAGCAGTACTTC.

V is TRBV9 and J is TRBJ2-2; no clear D. Germline CDR1 is SGDLS and CDR2 is YYNGEE. Trimming cost V 0 bases and J 7 bases, with 13 bases left between them. This CDR3 comprises 15 residues. CDR3 DNA: TGTGCCAGCAGCGTAGACCGGGTTGGGGTCGGGGAGCTGTTTTTT. Translation: CASSVDRVGVGELFF.

The chain couples TRBV5-1 to TRBJ2-5; 14 nucleotides line up with TRBD2. The junction had 8 bases not matched to a gene; V was cut back by 0 bases and J by 1 base. This CDR3 comprises 19 residues. CDR1 is SGHRS and CDR2 is YFSETQ in the germline V gene. The CDR3 loop reads CASSLVRGLAGDIQETQYF. CDR3 nucleotide sequence: TGCGCCAGCAGCTTGGTTCGGGGACTAGCGGGGGACATCCAAGAGACCCAGTACTTC.

This clonotype has a handful of counts. DNA for the CDR3: TGTGCCAGCAGTTACCCTTCAGATGAGCAGTTCTTC. Amino acid sequence: CASSYPSDEQFF. The V gene is TRBV6-2 or TRBV6-3, the J gene TRBJ2-1; no definite D call. Germline V lookup: CDR1 MNHEY, CDR2 SVGEGT. V dropped 2 bases and J dropped 8 bases, with 7 bases sitting between them. The CDR3 sequence is 12 residues long.

This clonotype was detected ten times or more. This chain connects TRBV15 to TRBJ2-2; D is perhaps TRBD2 (6 bases). Trimming stripped 9 bases from V and 2 bases from J, with 13 bases between. Germline assignment: CDR1 LNHNV and CDR2 YYDKDF (reference sequence). The CDR3 has 14 amino acids. CDR3 amino acids: CATTGGTNTGELFF. In nucleotides, the CDR3 is TGTGCCACTACTGGAGGGACTAACACCGGGGAGCTGTTTTTT.

The CDR3 coding sequence is TGCGCCAGCAGCTCATTCCCGACTAGCGGATTATACAATGAGCAGTTCTTC. It translates to CASSSFPTSGLYNEQFF. This sequence joins TRBV5-1 and TRBJ2-1; 9 nucleotides match TRBD2. CDR3 length equals 17 residues. V was clipped by 3 bases and J by 4 bases; unmatched bases: 11. In germline, CDR1 is SGHRS, CDR2 YFSETQ. The full variable domain, rest sourced from reference TRBV5-1 and TRBJ2-1, is KAGVTQTPRYLIKTRGQQVTLSCSPISGHRSVSWYQQTPGQGLQFLFEYFSETQRNKGNFPGRFSGRQFSNSRSEMNVSTLELGDSALYLCASSSFPTSGLYNEQFFGPGTRLTVL.

The J gene is TRBJ1-1, the V gene TRBV30; no reliable D call. Germline values: CDR1 GTSNPN, CDR2 SVGIG (reference sequence). Trimming left V 3 bases short and J 0 bases short, with 20 bases between. This CDR3 comprises 17 residues. CDR3 nucleotide sequence: TGTGCCTGGAGCCCTCCGGGAGGGTCAACAATGAACACTGAAGCTTTCTTT. Translated, it gives CAWSPPGGSTMNTEAFF.

There are many counts of this clonotype. The chain is built from TRBV20-1 and TRBJ2-7; D remains unclear. Germline CDR1 reads DFQATT; CDR2 reads SNEGSKA (reference sequence). The V and J ends lost 5 bases and 2 bases respectively, with 7 bases between them. The length of the CDR3 is 11 residues. The CDR3 coding sequence is TGCAGTGCTTTCAAAACCTACGAGCAGTACTTC. Its translation: CSAFKTYEQYF.

This clonotype was found many times. This rearrangement joins TRBV5-1 to TRBJ2-2, with TRBD2 matching 10 bases. In germline, CDR1 is SGHRS, CDR2 YFSETQ. The V gene end was trimmed by 4 bases and the J gene end by 5 bases; junction bases not matched to a gene: 11. The CDR3 runs 17 residues. CDR3 nucleotides: TGCGCCAGCAGCGAACTGGGGCTAGCGGGAGAGACCGGGGAGCTGTTTTTT. Translation gives CASSELGLAGETGELFF.

This clonotype was found a few times. V gene TRBV12-3 or TRBV12-4 combines with J gene TRBJ2-2; D is perhaps TRBD2 (6 bases). Trimming stripped 6 bases from V and 6 bases from J, with 14 bases between. The length of the CDR3 is 14 residues. This CDR3 reads CASRARETPGELFF. DNA of the CDR3: TGTGCCAGCAGAGCCCGGGAGACCCCCGGGGAGCTGTTTTTT.

This clonotype has at least ten counts. The V gene is TRBV28, the J gene TRBJ2-1; perhaps TRBD2 as D (6 bases). CDR3 length: 12 residues. Germline CDR1 is MDHEN and CDR2 is SYDVKM. The ends were cut back, 8 bases at V and 10 bases at J, with 15 bases in the middle. Written as DNA, the CDR3 is TGTGCCAGCCCGGGACTGGGAGGCGAGCAGTTCTTC. Translating gives CASPGLGGEQFF. Filled out from reference TRBV28 and TRBJ2-1, the complete variable domain reads DVKVTQSSRYLVKRTGEKVFLECVQDMDHENMFWYRQDPGLGLRLIYFSYDVKMKEKGDIPEGYSVSREKKERFSLILESASTNQTSMYLCASPGLGGEQFFGPGTRLTVL.

This clonotype was seen more than once but under ten times. The genes are TRBV24-1 and TRBJ2-2; possible D gene TRBD2, 6 bases. The CDR3 totals 16 residues. V was cut by 3 bases and J by 0 bases, with 10 bases left in between. Germline assignment: CDR1 KGHDR and CDR2 SFDVKD. CDR3 sequence reads: CATSDTGLANTGELFF. In DNA, the CDR3 is TGTGCCACCAGTGATACGGGACTGGCGAACACCGGGGAGCTGTTTTTT.

This clonotype turned up a few times. The chain joins TRBV7-2 to TRBJ1-5; D ambiguous. CDR3 length: 16 residues. Per germline, CDR1 SGHTA and CDR2 FQGNSA. V was shortened by 1 base and J by 0 bases, with 10 bases between the two germline ends. The CDR3 spells CASSLVKYSSNQPQHF. CDR3 sequence (DNA): TGTGCCAGCAGCTTAGTAAAATACTCTAGCAATCAGCCCCAGCATTTT.

The rearrangement links TRBV7-2 to TRBJ2-3; maybe TRBD2 (5 bases). The CDR3 runs to 14 residues. V was shortened by 5 bases and J by 4 bases, with 13 bases between the two germline ends. CDR1 and CDR2 (germline): SGHTA, FQGNSA. The CDR3, as DNA: TGTGCCAGCAGCCTTACTACGAGGGCAGATACGCAGTATTTT. This sequence encodes CASSLTTRADTQYF.

This clonotype occurred many times. This chain connects TRBV5-1 to TRBJ2-7; 10 bases fit TRBD1. Germline CDR1 is SGHRS and CDR2 is YFSETQ. V was clipped by 1 base and J by 5 bases; unmatched bases: 6. CDR3 length: 15 residues. CDR3 amino acids: CASSLWGTGDDEQYF. In DNA form, the CDR3 reads TGCGCCAGCAGCTTGTGGGGGACAGGGGATGACGAGCAGTACTTC.

Many counts were recorded for this clonotype. The chain is built from TRBV20-1 and TRBJ2-2; no firm D call. The CDR3 runs to 13 residues. Germline V lookup: CDR1 DFQATT, CDR2 SNEGSKA (reference sequence). The V end lost 6 bases, the J end lost 0 bases, and 8 bases lay between the germline ends. For the CDR3, the DNA is TGCAGTGCCACCGGGTCGAACACCGGGGAGCTGTTTTTT. As protein: CSATGSNTGELFF.